The 21 T cell receptor beta chains reported below all come from one sample, sequenced in a study of cytomegalovirus exposure and HLA in healthy donors. Use of 60 Vbeta and 13 Jbeta primers characterized the PCR. TCRdb's copy holds only in-frame clones and misses some; the assay was immunoSEQ multiplex PCR. The data show 90,000 to 95,000 clones, with more than 70% seen just once and about 4.5% held by the top ten. What was sequenced was PBMCs. The origin of the receptors is a male donor in good health and CMV-seropositive.

This clone was seen only a few times. At the DNA level, this CDR3 is encoded by other sequences in the same sample as well. V and J are TRBV6-1 and TRBJ2-1; 10 nucleotides agree with TRBD2. V dropped 1 base and J dropped 4; count of bases not matched to a gene: 1. The CDR3 consists of 15 residues. Germline assignment: CDR1 MNHNS and CDR2 SASEGT. In DNA, the CDR3 is TGTGCCAGCAGTGAAGAAGCGGGGGGGTACAATGAGCAGTTCTTC. Amino acids: CASSEEAGGYNEQFF.

The chain is built from TRBV19 and TRBJ2-5; weak D call: TRBD1 (7 bases). Germline CDR1 reads LNHDA; CDR2 reads SQIVND (reference sequence). This CDR3 has 16 amino acids. Trimming took 0 bases from V and 4 from J, leaving 15 bases between them. The CDR3 reads CASSIEEGAGSETQYF. In DNA, the CDR3 is TGTGCCAGTAGTATAGAGGAGGGGGCGGGTTCAGAGACCCAGTACTTC.

The rearrangement joins TRBV19 to TRBJ2-1, with a weak D call TRBD2 (5 bases). V was trimmed by 8 bases and J by 1 base, leaving 12 bases between them. Germline V gives CDR1 LNHDA, CDR2 SQIVND (reference sequence). The CDR3 length is 14 residues. The CDR3 DNA follows: TGTGCCAGTCGGGCGGGTTATTCCTACAATGAGCAGTTCTTC. Its protein product is CASRAGYSYNEQFF.

In this sample, this clone turned up once. The J gene is TRBJ2-5, the V gene TRBV13; maybe TRBD2 (5 bases). V shed 6 bases and J shed 7 bases, with 15 bases lying between them. The CDR3 is 13 residues long. Germline V gene lookup returns CDR1 PRHDT and CDR2 FYEKMQ (reference sequence). CDR3 residues: CASRSPGLGTQYF. Written as DNA, the CDR3 is TGTGCCAGCAGATCGCCGGGGTTGGGGACCCAGTACTTC.

This sequence joins TRBV19 and TRBJ1-1, with D possibly TRBD1 on 5 matching bases. Looked up from germline, CDR1 is LNHDA and CDR2 is SQIVND (reference sequence). V lost 3 bases to trimming and J lost 5 bases, with 16 bases between them. The CDR3 consists of 15 residues. The CDR3 here is CASSMAPGVATEAFF. The CDR3 DNA sequence: TGTGCCAGTAGTATGGCCCCGGGGGTGGCGACTGAAGCTTTCTTT.

This clone occurred once. The CDR3 protein is CASSLWTGVGDIQYF. The CDR3 DNA reads TGTGCCAGCAGCTTATGGACAGGGGTAGGGGACATTCAGTACTTC. The chain employs TRBV7-9 and TRBJ2-4, with 9 bases aligning to TRBD1. V shed 2 bases, J shed 8 bases, and the junction held 7 bases outside the gene matches. Germline loops: CDR1 SEHNR, CDR2 FQNEAQ (reference sequence). The CDR3 totals 15 residues.

The chain carries TRBV10-1 and TRBJ1-5, with 11 bases that match TRBD1. CDR1 is WNHNN and CDR2 is SYGVQD in the germline V gene (reference sequence). The CDR3 covers 21 residues. V dropped 6 bases and J dropped 2; count of bases not matched to a gene: 21. Here the CDR3 reads CASRPKRTDQRTGGRNQPQHF. The DNA of the CDR3 is TGCGCCAGCAGACCTAAAAGGACCGATCAAAGGACAGGGGGCCGCAATCAGCCCCAGCATTTT.

The chain couples TRBV14 to TRBJ1-1; unclear D gene. V was cut by 0 bases and J by 1 base, with 15 bases left in between. Looked up from germline, CDR1 is SGHDN and CDR2 is FVKESK. The CDR3 contains 17 residues. The chain's CDR3 is CASSQDSWFFRNTEAFF. DNA for the CDR3: TGTGCCAGCAGCCAAGACAGTTGGTTCTTTCGGAACACTGAAGCTTTCTTT.

J is TRBJ1-4 and V is TRBV28, with D possibly matching TRBD1 (5 bases). Germline CDR1 MDHEN, CDR2 SYDVKM. V was trimmed by 5 bases and J by 5 bases, leaving 18 bases between them. This CDR3 has 16 residues. For the CDR3, the DNA is TGTGCCAGCAGTACCTCTTGGGGACTGGGAAATGAAAAACTGTTTTTT. It translates to CASSTSWGLGNEKLFF.

The chain links TRBV11-1 to TRBJ2-7, with D perhaps matching TRBD2 (6 bases). The CDR3 loop spans 13 amino acids. Germline values: CDR1 SGHAT, CDR2 FQDESV (reference sequence). Trimming took 5 bases from V and 5 from J, leaving 13 bases between them. CDR3 DNA: TGTGCCAGCAGCCCCCCGGGACTGCACGAGCAGTACTTC. Protein sequence: CASSPPGLHEQYF. Complete variable domain (other parts from reference TRBV11-1 and TRBJ2-7): EAEVAQSPRYKITEKSQAVAFWCDPISGHATLYWYRQILGQGPELLVQFQDESVVDDSQLPKDRFSAERLKGVDSTLKIQPAELGDSAMYLCASSPPGLHEQYFGPGTRLTVT.

As concerns this clone: The sample contains more than one DNA sequence encoding this CDR3. The rearrangement uses TRBV27 and TRBJ1-1, with 7 bases identical to TRBD1. Trimming cost V 4 bases and J 1 base; bases outside gene matches: 0. Germline V CDR1 and CDR2: MNHEY, SMNVEV (reference sequence). CDR3 length: 13 amino acids. The DNA for the CDR3 is TGTGCCAGCAGTTCAGGGGGGAACACTGAAGCTTTCTTT. Its translation is CASSSGGNTEAFF.

This chain joins TRBV28 and TRBJ2-7; D is uncertain. This CDR3 contains 12 residues. From germline, CDR1 is MDHEN and CDR2 SYDVKM. With 6 bases removed from V and 1 base from J, the gap between germline ends came to 7 bases. The CDR3 loop is CASRADSYEQYF. The CDR3 nucleotides are TGTGCCAGCAGGGCGGATTCCTACGAGCAGTACTTC.

In the case of this clone: Compared with germline, one end of the junction differs, possibly owing to a read error. The gene calls are TRBV19 and TRBJ2-1, with TRBD1 matching over 9 bases. From germline, CDR1 is LNHDA and CDR2 SQIVND (reference sequence). There are 14 residues in the CDR3. The CDR3 DNA reads as TGTGCCAGTAGTACACAGGACAGGGGCAATGAGCAGCTCTTC. Translation: CASSTQDRGNEQLF.

The V call is TRBV6-1, the J call TRBJ2-5; D unclear. The J call may be faulty, since TRBJ2-7 better matches the DNA end. Germline-derived CDR1 and CDR2 are MNHNS and SASEGT. The CDR3 runs 13 residues. CDR3 nucleotides: TGTGCCAGCAGTCAGGCACAGAGCTACGAGCAGTACTTC. It yields the protein CASSQAQSYEQYF.

The chain employs TRBV28 and TRBJ1-5; D unclear. There are 15 residues in the CDR3. Germline V lookup: CDR1 MDHEN, CDR2 SYDVKM. V was clipped by 6 bases and J by 10 bases, with 22 bases between them. The CDR3 spells CASSQSADNIRPQHF. The CDR3, as DNA: TGTGCCAGCAGCCAGTCTGCAGATAATATCAGACCCCAGCATTTT.

The V and J genes are TRBV9 and TRBJ2-3, with 10 bases identical to TRBD2. V lost 4 bases, J lost 0 bases, and 5 bases stayed unmatched. Germline loops: CDR1 SGDLS, CDR2 YYNGEE. This CDR3 contains 16 residues. CDR3 loop: CASSPRAGGSTDTQYF. CDR3 sequence (DNA): TGTGCCAGCAGCCCCCGAGCGGGGGGGAGCACAGATACGCAGTATTTT.

V and J are TRBV7-9 and TRBJ2-7; D remains ambiguous. Trimming removed 1 base at V and 0 bases at J, with 10 bases between. Germline loops: CDR1 SEHNR, CDR2 FQNEAQ (reference sequence). The CDR3 covers 15 residues. As DNA, the CDR3 is TGTGCCAGCAGCTTAGTCCAGGCAAGCTCCTACGAGCAGTACTTC. Translating it yields CASSLVQASSYEQYF.

The genes are TRBV5-1 and TRBJ1-1; 8 bases map to TRBD1. The CDR3 sequence is 15 residues long. The trim removed 4 bases at V and 4 bases at J, leaving 9 bases unmatched. CDR1 and CDR2 (germline): SGHRS, YFSETQ. CDR3 in amino acids: CASSTGTGLATEAFF. In DNA form, the CDR3 reads TGCGCCAGCAGCACAGGGACAGGCCTCGCCACTGAAGCTTTCTTT.

The chain employs TRBV5-1 and TRBJ2-5; 10 nucleotides line up with TRBD2. Losses at the gene ends were 5 bases for V and 3 bases for J; bases not matched to a gene: 7. The CDR3 has 15 amino acids. The germline CDR1 and CDR2 sequences are SGHRS and YFSETQ. This chain's CDR3 is CASRMTSGYKETQYF. The CDR3 DNA is TGCGCCAGCAGAATGACTAGCGGGTACAAAGAGACCCAGTACTTC.

V is TRBV5-1 and J is TRBJ2-3; perhaps TRBD2 as D (6 bases). Germline CDR1 and CDR2: SGHRS and YFSETQ. V was cut by 5 bases and J by 10 bases, with 26 bases left in between. The CDR3 has 16 residues. This CDR3 reads CASRDGLAGRGEAQYF. DNA for the CDR3: TGCGCCAGCAGGGATGGACTGGCCGGGCGGGGAGAGGCGCAGTATTTT. Together with reference TRBV5-1 and TRBJ2-3, the CDR3 gives the full variable domain: KAGVTQTPRYLIKTRGQQVTLSCSPISGHRSVSWYQQTPGQGLQFLFEYFSETQRNKGNFPGRFSGRQFSNSRSEMNVSTLELGDSALYLCASRDGLAGRGEAQYFGPGTRLTVL.

The chain uses TRBV30 and TRBJ1-1; 9 positions match TRBD1. Germline values: CDR1 GTSNPN, CDR2 SVGIG (reference sequence). V lost 4 bases, J lost 10 bases, and 7 bases stayed unmatched. The CDR3 is made up of 12 amino acids. The CDR3 DNA reads TGTGCCTGGACCACGGGACAGGGAGTAGCTTTCTTT. Protein product: CAWTTGQGVAFF.